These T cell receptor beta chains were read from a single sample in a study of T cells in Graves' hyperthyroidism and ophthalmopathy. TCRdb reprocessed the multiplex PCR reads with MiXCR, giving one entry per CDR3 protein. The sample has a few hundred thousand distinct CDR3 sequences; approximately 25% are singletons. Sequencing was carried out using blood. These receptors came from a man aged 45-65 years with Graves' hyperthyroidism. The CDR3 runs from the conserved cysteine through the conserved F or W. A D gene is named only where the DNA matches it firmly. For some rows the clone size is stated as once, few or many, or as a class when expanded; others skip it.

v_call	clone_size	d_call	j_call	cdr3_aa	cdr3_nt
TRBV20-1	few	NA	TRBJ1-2	CSARDEDESYTF	TGCAGTGCTAGAGATGAAGACGAAAGCTACACCTTC
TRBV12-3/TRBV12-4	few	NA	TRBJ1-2	CASSFLSTDGYTF	TGTGCCAGCAGTTTTCTTTCGACTGATGGCTACACCTTC
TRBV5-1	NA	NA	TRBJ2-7	CASSLKPGTGLHEQYF	TGCGCCAGCAGCCTCAAACCGGGAACCGGGCTGCACGAGCAGTACTTC
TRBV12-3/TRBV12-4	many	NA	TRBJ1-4	CASSRGRQSEKLFF	TGTGCCAGCAGCCGGGGGAGACAATCCGAAAAACTGTTTTTT
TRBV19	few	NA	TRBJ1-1	CASSTGTFGTEAFF	TGTGCCAGTTCTACCGGGACATTCGGCACTGAAGCTTTCTTT
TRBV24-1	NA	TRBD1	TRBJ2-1	CATSDARQGSSYNEQFF	TGTGCCACCAGTGATGCAAGACAGGGAAGCTCCTACAATGAGCAGTTCTTC
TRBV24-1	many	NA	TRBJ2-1	CATSDPRGGTYNEQFF	TGTGCCACCAGTGACCCAAGGGGGGGCACCTACAATGAGCAGTTCTTC
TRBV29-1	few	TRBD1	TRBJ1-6	CSVGAGGNSPLHF	TGCAGCGTTGGGGCAGGGGGTAATTCACCCCTCCACTTT
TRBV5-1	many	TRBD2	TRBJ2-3	CASQNLAGGSTDTQYF	TGCGCCAGCCAAAACTTAGCGGGAGGAAGCACAGATACGCAGTATTTT
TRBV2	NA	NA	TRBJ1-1	CASKAQGLGRTEAFF	TGTGCCAGCAAAGCACAGGGTCTCGGAAGAACTGAAGCTTTCTTT
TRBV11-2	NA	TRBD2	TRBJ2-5	CAIVPALAGPPGETQYF	TGTGCCATCGTGCCAGCGCTAGCGGGACCCCCGGGGGAGACCCAGTACTTC
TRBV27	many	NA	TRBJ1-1	CASSANRDTEAFF	TGTGCCAGCAGTGCAAACAGAGACACTGAAGCTTTCTTT
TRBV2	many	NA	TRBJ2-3	CASRDDTQYF	TGTGCCAGCAGGGACGATACGCAGTATTTT
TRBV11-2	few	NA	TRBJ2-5	CASSSQGGGGWTQYF	TGTGCCAGCAGCTCCCAGGGGGGGGGTGGGTGGACCCAGTACTTC
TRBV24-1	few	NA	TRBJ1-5	CATSERTGGNQPQHF	TGTGCCACCAGTGAACGGACGGGGGGAAATCAGCCCCAGCATTTT
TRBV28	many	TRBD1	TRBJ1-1	CASSPGTGAKNTEAFF	TGTGCCAGCAGTCCCGGGACAGGGGCTAAGAACACTGAAGCTTTCTTT
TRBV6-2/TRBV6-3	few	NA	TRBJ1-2	CASSMTGEQGYTF	TGTGCCAGCAGCATGACAGGAGAGCAGGGCTACACCTTC
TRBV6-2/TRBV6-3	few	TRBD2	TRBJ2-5	CASSQGLEGWETQYF	TGTGCCAGCAGCCAGGGACTAGAGGGGTGGGAGACCCAGTACTTC
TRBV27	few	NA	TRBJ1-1	CASSSAGAGENTEAFF	TGTGCCAGCAGTTCCGCTGGGGCGGGGGAGAACACTGAAGCTTTCTTT
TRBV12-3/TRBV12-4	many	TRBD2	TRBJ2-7	CASSFLFPSGSDDEQYF	TGTGCCAGCAGTTTCTTGTTTCCTAGCGGGAGTGACGACGAGCAGTACTTC
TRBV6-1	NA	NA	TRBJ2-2	CAVDILNTGELFF	TGTGCCGTGGACATCCTTAACACCGGGGAGCTGTTTTTT
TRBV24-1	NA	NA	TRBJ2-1	CATSEPGTMGGDEQFF	TGTGCCACCAGTGAGCCCGGGACCATGGGCGGCGATGAGCAGTTCTTC
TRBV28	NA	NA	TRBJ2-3	CASGTGLLGTDTQYF	TGTGCCAGCGGAACGGGACTTTTAGGGACAGATACGCAGTATTTT
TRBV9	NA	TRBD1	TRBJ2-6	CASSVGQGSSGANVLTF	TGTGCCAGCAGCGTGGGACAGGGAAGCTCTGGGGCCAACGTCCTGACTTTC
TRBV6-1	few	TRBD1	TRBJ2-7	CASSRQGSLNEQYF	TGTGCCAGCAGTCGACAGGGGTCGTTGAACGAGCAGTACTTC
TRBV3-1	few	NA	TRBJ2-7	CASSQVEGESYEQYF	TGTGCCAGCAGCCAAGTTGAGGGGGAGTCCTACGAGCAGTACTTC
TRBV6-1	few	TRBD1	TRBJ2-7	CASRSGQGRYEQYF	TGTGCCAGCAGATCTGGACAGGGGAGATACGAGCAGTACTTC
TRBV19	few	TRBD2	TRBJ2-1	CASSLGTSGRGEQFF	TGTGCCAGTAGTTTGGGGACTAGCGGGAGGGGTGAGCAGTTCTTC
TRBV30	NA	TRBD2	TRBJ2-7	CAWSRLARAYEQYF	TGTGCCTGGAGTCGACTAGCGAGGGCCTACGAGCAGTACTTC
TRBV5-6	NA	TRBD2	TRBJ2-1	CASSLLPSGKHEQFF	TGTGCCAGCAGCTTGCTCCCTAGCGGGAAGCATGAGCAGTTCTTC
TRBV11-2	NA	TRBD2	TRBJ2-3	CASSLDLAGGSDTQYF	TGTGCCAGCAGCTTAGATCTAGCGGGAGGTTCAGATACGCAGTATTTT
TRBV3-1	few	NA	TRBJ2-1	CASRGHSNEQFF	TGCGCCAGCAGGGGACATTCGAATGAGCAGTTCTTC
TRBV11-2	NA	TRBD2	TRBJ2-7	CASSPQGTSGSEQYF	TGTGCCAGCAGCCCCCAGGGGACTAGCGGGAGCGAGCAGTACTTC
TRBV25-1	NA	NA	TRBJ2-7	CASSDSGPDYEQYF	TGTGCCAGCAGTGATTCCGGACCAGACTACGAGCAGTACTTC
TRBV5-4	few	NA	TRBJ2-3	CASSPAADSTDTQYF	TGTGCCAGCAGCCCCGCGGCGGACAGCACAGATACGCAGTATTTT
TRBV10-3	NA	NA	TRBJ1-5	CAIRGQHNQPQHF	TGTGCCATCCGTGGGCAGCACAATCAGCCCCAGCATTTT
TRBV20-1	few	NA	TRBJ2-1	CSARDLLGRRTYNEQFF	TGCAGTGCTAGAGACTTACTGGGGCGTAGGACCTACAATGAGCAGTTCTTC
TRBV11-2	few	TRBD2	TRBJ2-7	CASSRTSATYEQYF	TGTGCCAGCAGCCGGACTAGCGCTACCTACGAGCAGTACTTC
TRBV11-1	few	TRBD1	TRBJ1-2	CASSTTRLRDRARGGYGYTF	TGTGCCAGCAGTACAACCCGCCTCCGGGACAGGGCCCGGGGGGGCTATGGCTACACCTTC
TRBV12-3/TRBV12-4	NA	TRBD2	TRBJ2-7	CASTLGLAGYEQYF	TGTGCCAGCACTCTGGGACTAGCGGGTTACGAGCAGTACTTC
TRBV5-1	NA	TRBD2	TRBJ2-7	CASSTLAGFDEQYF	TGCGCCAGCAGCACCCTAGCGGGCTTTGATGAGCAGTACTTC
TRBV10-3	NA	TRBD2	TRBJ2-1	CAIRNSGRGWNEQFF	TGTGCCATCAGGAATAGCGGGAGGGGATGGAATGAGCAGTTCTTC
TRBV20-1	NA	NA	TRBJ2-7	CSARGRISSYEQYF	TGCAGTGCTAGAGGGAGGATTAGCTCCTACGAGCAATACTTC
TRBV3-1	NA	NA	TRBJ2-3	CASSQGDNPSTDTQYF	TGTGCCAGCAGCCAAGGCGACAACCCTAGCACAGATACGCAGTATTTT
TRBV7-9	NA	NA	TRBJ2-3	CASSLSPRGLAVRPDTQYF	TGTGCCAGCAGCCTCTCTCCCAGGGGTCTAGCGGTCCGCCCAGATACGCAGTATTTT
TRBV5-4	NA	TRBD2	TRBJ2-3	CASSQTSGITDTQYF	TGTGCCAGCAGCCAGACTAGCGGAATCACAGATACGCAGTATTTT
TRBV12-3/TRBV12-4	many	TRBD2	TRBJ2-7	CASSLRTSSYEQYF	TGTGCCAGCAGTCTGAGGACTAGCTCCTACGAGCAGTACTTC
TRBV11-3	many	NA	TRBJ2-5	CAVNTDREGTQYF	TGTGCCGTGAACACGGACAGGGAGGGGACCCAGTACTTC
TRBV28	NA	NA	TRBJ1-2	CASSFLGTEFYGYTF	TGTGCCAGCAGTTTCCTAGGGACGGAATTCTATGGCTACACCTTC
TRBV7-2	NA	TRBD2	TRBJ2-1	CATLGTSSFNEQFF	TGTGCCACCCTAGGGACTAGCAGCTTCAATGAGCAGTTCTTC
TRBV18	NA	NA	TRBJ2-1	CASSPLGQVYNEQFF	TGTGCCAGCTCACCACTAGGACAAGTATACAATGAGCAGTTCTTC
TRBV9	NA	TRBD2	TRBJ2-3	CASSVEASGRADTQYF	TGTGCCAGCAGCGTAGAAGCTAGCGGGAGGGCAGATACGCAGTATTTT
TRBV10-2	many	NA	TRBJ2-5	CASSDRGETQYF	TGCGCCAGCAGTGACAGGGGAGAGACCCAGTACTTC